The 23 T cell receptor beta chains below all came from one sample that was sequenced in a study of cytomegalovirus exposure and HLA in healthy donors. This PCR relied on a set of 60 Vbeta primers and 13 Jbeta primers. The method was immunoSEQ multiplex PCR; TCRdb's version includes in-frame clones alone and lacks a portion of them. The sample consists of about 170,000 clones, over 80% of them appearing once. The material sequenced was PBMCs. These receptors originate from a woman between 45 and 60 years old in good health and CMV-seropositive.

The table lists this clone with a few counts. This chain joins TRBV10-3 and TRBJ2-1; 15 nucleotides agree with TRBD2. Germline CDR1 is ENHRY and CDR2 is SYGVKD. This CDR3 has 21 amino acids. V lost 3 bases to trimming and J lost 1 base; unmatched junction nucleotides: 13. CDR3: CAISDSSYGLAGGSSYNEQFF. In nucleotides, the CDR3 is TGTGCCATCAGTGATTCTAGCTACGGACTAGCGGGGGGGTCATCCTACAATGAGCAGTTCTTC.

The V call is TRBV7-6, the J call TRBJ2-3; D is unresolved. Deletions cut 5 bases from V and 4 bases from J, with 10 bases between. This CDR3 spans 13 amino acids. Germline lookup yields CDR1 SGHVS and CDR2 FNYEAQ. This CDR3 is CASSLRDSDTQYF. The CDR3 bases are TGTGCCAGCAGCCTGAGAGATTCAGATACGCAGTATTTT.

The chain links TRBV4-3 to TRBJ2-3, with TRBD2 as a possible D gene (5 bases). The V and J ends lost 1 base and 5 bases respectively, with 16 bases between them. The CDR3 is 16 amino acids. The germline V gene has CDR1 LGHNA and CDR2 YSLEER. The CDR3: CASSQGFPAGGDTQYF. As DNA, the CDR3 is TGCGCCAGCAGCCAAGGTTTTCCGGCAGGAGGAGATACGCAGTATTTT.

This clone was detected only a few times. As DNA, the CDR3 is TGTGCCAGCAAGCCTAGCGGGAGGCACAATGAGCAGTTCTTC. This codes for CASKPSGRHNEQFF. The chain recombines TRBV27 with TRBJ2-1; 11 bases line up with TRBD2. Germline values: CDR1 MNHEY, CDR2 SMNVEV (reference sequence). Trimming took 7 bases from V and 5 from J; bases not matched to a gene: 4. This CDR3 has 14 amino acids.

Worth noting for this clone: At one of its ends the junction is not consistent with the germline gene, which may arise from a read error. The V gene is TRBV7-9, the J gene TRBJ1-5; D remains ambiguous. The CDR3 has 13 residues. Per germline, CDR1 SEHNR and CDR2 FQNEAQ (reference sequence). CDR3 DNA sequence: TGTTCCAGCAACAGTCTGAGCAATCAGCCCCAGCATTTT. This encodes CSSNSLSNQPQHF.

This chain links TRBV19 with TRBJ1-1; 8 nucleotides agree with TRBD1. The junction had 12 bases not matched to a gene; V was cut back by 7 bases and J by 5 bases. Germline lookup yields CDR1 LNHDA and CDR2 SQIVND (reference sequence). The CDR3 covers 15 residues. CDR3 nucleotides: TGTGCCAGTACCCCGCAACGGACAGGGCGGACTGAAGCTTTCTTT. It yields the protein CASTPQRTGRTEAFF.

The chain couples TRBV29-1 to TRBJ2-2; 10 bases fit TRBD2. V shed 4 bases, J shed 2 bases, and the junction held 1 base outside the gene matches. The CDR3 is 14 amino acids. The germline V gene has CDR1 SQVTM and CDR2 ANQGSEA. The CDR3 sequence is CSVGTSGNTGELFF. CDR3 in DNA: TGCAGCGTTGGGACTAGCGGTAACACCGGGGAGCTGTTTTTT.

The chain employs TRBV7-6 and TRBJ2-1, with 9 nucleotides matching TRBD2. CDR3 length: 16 amino acids. Germline V lookup: CDR1 SGHVS, CDR2 FNYEAQ. Trimming at V came to 6 bases and at J to 8 bases, leaving 14 bases not matched to a gene. CDR3 coding DNA: TGTGCCAGCAGGATTAGATCAGGGGCGGGGGGGGATGAGCAGTTCTTC. It is translated as CASRIRSGAGGDEQFF.

V usage is TRBV9 and J usage is TRBJ2-3; D possibly corresponds to TRBD2 (6 bases). V was cut by 2 bases and J by 4 bases, with 14 bases left in between. From germline, CDR1 is SGDLS and CDR2 YYNGEE. This CDR3 spans 15 amino acids. The CDR3 DNA reads TGTGCCAGCAGCGTCGCGGGGAGTTCCCCAGATACGCAGTATTTT. Amino acids: CASSVAGSSPDTQYF. The whole variable domain, remainder taken from reference TRBV9 and TRBJ2-3, is DSGVTQTPKHLITATGQRVTLRCSPRSGDLSVYWYQQSLDQGLQFLIQYYNGEERAKGNILERFSAQQFPDLHSELNLSSLELGDSALYFCASSVAGSSPDTQYFGPGTRLTVL.

The rearrangement links TRBV28 to TRBJ2-5; a weak D match, TRBD2 (6 bases). CDR1 MDHEN and CDR2 SYDVKM come from the germline V gene. With 4 bases removed from V and 2 bases from J, the gap between germline ends came to 17 bases. CDR3 length: 16 amino acids. CDR3 sequence reads: CASSSPAGRRQETQYF. CDR3 nucleotides: TGTGCCAGCAGTTCACCTGCGGGGCGGCGGCAAGAGACCCAGTACTTC.

The V and J genes are TRBV28 and TRBJ1-5; 8 nucleotides align to TRBD1. Unmatched junction bases numbered 8, after V lost 5 bases and J lost 2 bases. Germline V gene sequence: CDR1 MDHEN, CDR2 SYDVKM. The CDR3 covers 16 residues. The CDR3 bases are TGTGCCAGCAGTCGACAGGGGAGTCGGGGCAATCAGCCCCAGCATTTT. Translating it yields CASSRQGSRGNQPQHF.

V gene TRBV29-1 combines with J gene TRBJ1-4, with 7 nucleotides matching TRBD1. CDR1 SQVTM and CDR2 ANQGSEA come from the germline V gene. This CDR3 has 13 amino acids. The trim removed 7 bases at V and 8 bases at J, leaving 10 bases unmatched. As DNA, the CDR3 is TGCAGCGCCCGCGGGGACAGAGGCGAAAAACTGTTTTTT. Protein sequence: CSARGDRGEKLFF.

CDR3: CASSLSDRGLGTQHF. The CDR3 DNA is TGCGCCAGCAGCCTTTCTGACAGGGGGCTCGGGACCCAGCATTTT. The gene calls are TRBV4-1 and TRBJ1-5; 10 nucleotides match TRBD1. V shed 4 bases, J shed 11 bases, and the junction held 11 bases outside the gene matches. This CDR3 has 15 amino acids. From germline, CDR1 is MGHRA and CDR2 YSYEKL.

This chain links TRBV18 with TRBJ1-5, with D perhaps matching TRBD1 (6 bases). Germline assignment: CDR1 KGHSH and CDR2 LQKENI. V gave up 3 bases and J gave up 5 bases, with 11 bases separating them. The CDR3 length is 14 residues. The CDR3 region has the DNA TGTGCCAGCTCACCCATGGGGGCTGATCAGCCCCAGCATTTT. It translates to CASSPMGADQPQHF.

The table lists this clone with a count of one. The chain employs TRBV27 and TRBJ1-3; 8 nucleotides line up with TRBD1. This CDR3 has 16 residues. Germline lookup yields CDR1 MNHEY and CDR2 SMNVEV (reference sequence). V was clipped by 3 bases and J by 5 bases; unmatched bases: 9. CDR3 sequence (DNA): TGTGCCAGCAGTTTCCGTTACAGGGGGGATCGAAACACCATATATTTT. Amino acids: CASSFRYRGDRNTIYF.

The chain combines TRBV2 with TRBJ1-2; 9 nucleotides match TRBD1. The junction had 13 bases not matched to a gene; V was cut back by 7 bases and J by 4 bases. This CDR3 contains 16 residues. Germline lookup yields CDR1 SNHLY and CDR2 FYNNEI. CDR3 loop: CASNVQGAVPSYGYTF. In nucleotides, the CDR3 is TGTGCCAGCAACGTACAGGGGGCAGTGCCGTCCTATGGCTACACCTTC.

This rearrangement joins TRBV4-1 to TRBJ2-2; TRBD1 agrees at 8 bases. Trimming removed 4 bases from V and 4 bases from J; junction bases left unmatched: 5. CDR3 length: 15 residues. The V gene's germline CDR1 is MGHRA and CDR2 YSYEKL. CDR3 DNA: TGCGCCAGCAGCCTCAGGGGGCCGGGCACCGGGGAGCTGTTTTTT. The encoded protein is CASSLRGPGTGELFF.

The sample holds one count of this clone. The genes are TRBV7-3 and TRBJ2-2; 11 bases are a match to TRBD2. The CDR3 contains 18 residues. Germline lookup yields CDR1 SGHTA and CDR2 FQGTGA. With 5 bases clipped from V and 3 bases from J, the junction kept 11 bases outside the gene matches. DNA of the CDR3: TGTGCCAGCAGCCTAGCGGGAGGCCATCGGGGGGACACCGGGGAGCTGTTTTTT. Protein: CASSLAGGHRGDTGELFF.

The rearrangement uses TRBV7-9 and TRBJ2-7; 8 bases fit TRBD2. Trimming cost V 5 bases and J 0 bases; bases outside gene matches: 6. CDR1 and CDR2 (germline): SEHNR, FQNEAQ (reference sequence). This CDR3 spans 15 amino acids. This chain's CDR3 is CASSPGLAPSYEQYF. The CDR3 DNA sequence: TGTGCCAGCAGCCCCGGACTAGCCCCCTCCTACGAGCAGTACTTC.

V usage is TRBV19 and J usage is TRBJ1-5; D gene ambiguous. The ends were cut back, 5 bases at V and 7 bases at J, with 18 bases in the middle. This CDR3 is 15 amino acids long. Germline V gene lookup returns CDR1 LNHDA and CDR2 SQIVND (reference sequence). The CDR3 DNA sequence: TGTGCCAGTAGTTACAGCGCCGGAGGGCTGCAGCCCCAGCATTTT. The encoded protein is CASSYSAGGLQPQHF. The entire variable domain, with the rest obtained from reference TRBV19 and TRBJ1-5, is as follows: DGGITQSPKYLFRKEGQNVTLSCEQNLNHDAMYWYRQDPGQGLRLIYYSQIVNDFQKGDIAEGYSVSREKKESFPLTVTSAQKNPTAFYLCASSYSAGGLQPQHFGDGTRLSIL.

This sequence joins TRBV7-6 and TRBJ2-1; 10 nucleotides line up with TRBD2. Germline trimming cut 5 bases from V and 7 bases from J; bases unmatched to any gene: 11. Germline assignment: CDR1 SGHVS and CDR2 FNYEAQ. The length of the CDR3 is 16 residues. The CDR3: CASSNSGGNHLNEQFF. Here the CDR3 DNA reads TGTGCCAGCAGCAATAGCGGGGGGAACCACCTTAATGAGCAGTTCTTC. The full variable domain, with the rest looked up from reference TRBV7-6 and TRBJ2-1, is GAGVSQSPRYKVTKRGQDVALRCDPISGHVSLYWYRQALGQGPEFLTYFNYEAQQDKSGLPNDRFSAERPEGSISTLTIQRTEQRDSAMYRCASSNSGGNHLNEQFFGPGTRLTVL.

The chain is built from TRBV19 and TRBJ2-1, with D maybe TRBD1 (5 bases). In germline, CDR1 is LNHDA, CDR2 SQIVND (reference sequence). The CDR3 spans 16 residues. The V and J ends lost 4 bases and 4 bases respectively, with 17 bases between them. Written as DNA, the CDR3 is TGTGCCAGTAGTACCTACCGACAGTATCTTTACAATGAGCAGTTCTTC. It yields the protein CASSTYRQYLYNEQFF.

V and J are TRBV7-9 and TRBJ2-7; D not resolved. Germline loops: CDR1 SEHNR, CDR2 FQNEAQ (reference sequence). The CDR3 runs 13 residues. Trimming removed 5 bases at V and 7 bases at J, with 15 bases between. For the CDR3, the DNA is TGTGCCAGCAGCCTCCAATCAGAAGAAGAGCAGTACTTC. It translates to CASSLQSEEEQYF.